These 20 T cell receptor beta chains share one sample of origin, sequenced in a study of blood T cell repertoires in COVID-19. Assay: immunoSEQ multiplex PCR; the TCRdb copy retains only in-frame clones and omits some. The repertoire holds about 100,000 clones, with about 90% as singletons. Sequencing was carried out using peripheral blood. All receptors derive from a man aged 25 to 40 in a cohort sampled during active COVID-19.

In its sample, this clone was seen a few times. The chain links TRBV4-3 to TRBJ1-1, with 7 bases that match TRBD1. The V segment lost 3 bases and the J segment 6 bases; nucleotides outside the gene matches: 4. Germline V gene data show CDR1 as LGHNA and CDR2 as YSLEER. The CDR3 contains 13 residues. In DNA form, the CDR3 reads TGCGCCAGCAGCCACACCGGGACAGCTGAAGCTTTCTTT. Translated, it gives CASSHTGTAEAFF.

The chain has TRBV6-5 and TRBJ2-7; the match to TRBD2 covers 7 bases. The trim removed 6 bases at V and 5 bases at J, leaving 7 bases unmatched. CDR1 and CDR2 from the germline V gene are MNHEY and SVGAGI. The CDR3 contains 13 residues. The CDR3 DNA reads as TGTGCCAGCAGCCGCACTAGCGTCCACGAGCAGTACTTC. This sequence encodes CASSRTSVHEQYF.

In its sample, this clone was seen a few times. This chain joins TRBV6-5 and TRBJ1-1; a weak D match, TRBD1 (5 bases). Trimming took 5 bases from V and 3 from J, leaving 10 bases between them. This CDR3 has 13 amino acids. Germline-derived CDR1 and CDR2 are MNHEY and SVGAGI. The CDR3 DNA reads TGTGCCAGCAGTAATACAGGCTACACTGAAGCTTTCTTT. Translating it yields CASSNTGYTEAFF.

J is TRBJ1-2 and V is TRBV6-6; TRBD1 agrees at 8 bases. CDR3 length equals 14 residues. The V gene's germline CDR1 is MNHNY and CDR2 SVGAGI (reference sequence). Unmatched junction bases numbered 6, after V lost 2 bases and J lost 7 bases. The CDR3 spells CASSYTGQGGGYTF. DNA of the CDR3: TGTGCCAGCAGTTACACCGGACAGGGAGGTGGCTACACCTTC.

This sequence joins TRBV30 and TRBJ1-4; possibly TRBD1 for D (6 bases). Germline V lookup: CDR1 GTSNPN, CDR2 SVGIG (reference sequence). V lost 3 bases to trimming and J lost 8 bases, with 19 bases between them. This CDR3 contains 15 residues. CDR3 region: CAWSRDGGAREKLFF. The CDR3 DNA reads TGTGCCTGGAGCCGAGATGGGGGGGCACGAGAAAAACTGTTTTTT.

V is TRBV6-5 and J is TRBJ2-4; D call uncertain. This CDR3 has 14 residues. V lost 6 bases, J lost 2 bases, and 11 bases lay in between. The V gene's germline CDR1 is MNHEY and CDR2 SVGAGI. CDR3 sequence: CASSYASSKNIQYF. The CDR3 nucleotides read TGTGCCAGCAGCTATGCAAGCTCCAAAAACATTCAGTACTTC.

The chain couples TRBV27 to TRBJ1-1; D is undetermined. The CDR3 loop spans 12 amino acids. Between the trimmed V and J ends, which lost 4 bases and 1 base, there was a span of 4 bases. Germline-derived CDR1 and CDR2 are MNHEY and SMNVEV (reference sequence). The CDR3 protein is CASSSWNTEAFF. The CDR3 nucleotides read TGTGCCAGCAGTTCGTGGAACACTGAAGCTTTCTTT.

This rearrangement joins TRBV29-1 to TRBJ2-5, with TRBD1 matching 10 bases. The CDR3 has 14 residues. CDR1 and CDR2 from the germline V gene are SQVTM and ANQGSEA. V was clipped by 4 bases and J by 6 bases; unmatched bases: 8. CDR3 nucleotide sequence: TGCAGCGTTGTCCGAGGGACAGGGGCGCAGACCCAGTACTTC. Protein sequence: CSVVRGTGAQTQYF.

This clone was seen a handful of times. The chain uses TRBV7-2 and TRBJ1-1; TRBD1 might be the D (5 bases). Trimming took 1 base from V and 2 from J, leaving 14 bases between them. The CDR3 loop spans 16 amino acids. Germline V gene data show CDR1 as SGHTA and CDR2 as FQGNSA. This CDR3 is CASSLEAGGFNTEAFF. The DNA for the CDR3 is TGTGCCAGCAGCTTAGAGGCTGGGGGGTTTAACACTGAAGCTTTCTTT.

This chain connects TRBV5-1 to TRBJ2-3; the match to TRBD2 covers 9 bases. V trimming: 1 base; J trimming: 0 bases; junction bases outside the gene matches: 3. Germline CDR1 SGHRS, CDR2 YFSETQ. This CDR3 comprises 16 residues. The CDR3: CASSLFLAGSTDTQYF. The CDR3 region has the DNA TGCGCCAGCAGCTTGTTCCTAGCGGGGAGCACAGATACGCAGTATTTT.

This clone was picked up one time. The chain couples TRBV15 to TRBJ2-7; TRBD1 might be the D (5 bases). Per the germline V gene, CDR1 is LNHNV and CDR2 is YYDKDF (reference sequence). V lost 0 bases and J lost 7, with 10 bases in between. CDR3 length equals 13 residues. CDR3: CATSRDSQAEQYF. CDR3 bases: TGTGCCACCAGCAGAGATTCACAGGCTGAGCAGTACTTC.

This clone turned up a few times. CDR3 bases: TGTGCCAGCAGCCAAGTGGCAGGGGGAAGCTATGGCTACACCTTC. It codes for CASSQVAGGSYGYTF. The chain employs TRBV14 and TRBJ1-2; 7 nucleotides match TRBD1. Trimming at V came to 1 base and at J to 4 bases, leaving 6 bases not matched to a gene. The CDR3 length is 15 residues. In germline, CDR1 is SGHDN, CDR2 FVKESK. The whole variable domain, remainder taken from reference TRBV14 and TRBJ1-2, is EAGVTQFPSHSVIEKGQTVTLRCDPISGHDNLYWYRRVMGKEIKFLLHFVKESKQDESGMPNNRFLAERTGGTYSTLKVQPAELEDSGVYFCASSQVAGGSYGYTFGSGTRLTVV.

This chain uses TRBV13 with TRBJ2-7; TRBD2 matches 8 bases. This CDR3 spans 15 amino acids. Germline CDR1 and CDR2: PRHDT and FYEKMQ (reference sequence). Trimming at V came to 0 bases and at J to 3 bases, leaving 4 bases not matched to a gene. The CDR3 nucleotides read TGTGCCAGCAGCTTAGGCCTGGCGGGGGGCTACGAGCAGTACTTC. It yields the protein CASSLGLAGGYEQYF.

The CDR3 nucleotides are TGCGCCAGCAGCCAACGGGTGAACACTGAAGCTTTCTTT. Translation gives CASSQRVNTEAFF. V usage is TRBV4-1 and J usage is TRBJ1-1; unclear D gene. Germline values: CDR1 MGHRA, CDR2 YSYEKL. V shed 2 bases and J shed 0 bases, with 4 bases lying between them. The CDR3 has 13 amino acids.

The chain recombines TRBV5-1 with TRBJ2-2, with a tentative D call TRBD2 (5 bases). This CDR3 comprises 16 residues. Trimming removed 1 base from V and 4 bases from J, with 14 bases in between. CDR1 and CDR2 from the germline V gene are SGHRS and YFSETQ. As DNA, the CDR3 is TGCGCCAGCAGCTTGAGGGAGCCCCGCAGCACCGGGGAGCTGTTTTTT. Translated: CASSLREPRSTGELFF. Full variable domain (rest looked up from reference TRBV5-1 and TRBJ2-2): KAGVTQTPRYLIKTRGQQVTLSCSPISGHRSVSWYQQTPGQGLQFLFEYFSETQRNKGNFPGRFSGRQFSNSRSEMNVSTLELGDSALYLCASSLREPRSTGELFFGEGSRLTVL.

This chain uses TRBV10-1 with TRBJ2-1; 9 nucleotides agree with TRBD1. V trimming: 6 bases; J trimming: 7 bases; junction bases outside the gene matches: 7. The CDR3 is 14 residues long. Germline CDR1 WNHNN, CDR2 SYGVQD (reference sequence). The CDR3 region is CASRRDRAANEQFF. DNA of the CDR3: TGCGCCAGCAGACGGGACAGGGCAGCAAATGAGCAGTTCTTC.

The V and J genes are TRBV28 and TRBJ1-3, with a weak D call TRBD1 (6 bases). Germline CDR1 reads MDHEN; CDR2 reads SYDVKM. V gave up 3 bases and J gave up 2 bases, with 17 bases separating them. The CDR3 runs to 17 residues. The CDR3 DNA follows: TGTGCCAGCAGTTTCGACAGGAGTACCTTAGCTGGAAACACCATATATTTT. The encoded protein is CASSFDRSTLAGNTIYF.

The chain has TRBV18 and TRBJ1-2, with TRBD1 matching 9 bases. V gave up 0 bases and J gave up 8 bases; unmatched junction bases: 4. This CDR3 has 14 amino acids. From germline, CDR1 is KGHSH and CDR2 LQKENI. Here the CDR3 DNA reads TGTGCCAGCTCACCACCGGGACAGGGCCCAGGCTACACCTTC. Its protein is CASSPPGQGPGYTF.

This chain joins TRBV12-3 or TRBV12-4 and TRBJ2-3; no reliable D call. The CDR3 is made up of 11 amino acids. V was cut by 8 bases and J by 3 bases, with 6 bases left in between. The CDR3 protein is CASLLTDTQYF. DNA of the CDR3: TGTGCCAGCCTCCTTACAGATACGCAGTATTTT.

This clone has only a few counts. V gene TRBV7-6 combines with J gene TRBJ2-2; 10 bases are a match to TRBD2. Germline V gene data show CDR1 as SGHVS and CDR2 as FNYEAQ. Unmatched junction bases numbered 13, after V lost 5 bases and J lost 7 bases. CDR3 length: 17 amino acids. CDR3 nucleotide sequence: TGTGCCAGCAGCCCACTTACGGGACTAGCGAGGATCGGGGAGCTGTTTTTT. Protein product: CASSPLTGLARIGELFF.